A selection of T cell receptor beta chains follows, all from one sample in a study of regulatory T cells in long-lasting Graves disease. TCRdb reprocessed the multiplex PCR reads via MiXCR and lists one record per CDR3 protein. This table holds 350,000 to 500,000 distinct CDR3 sequences, 14% found once. The same sample was also studied in work on T cells in Graves' hyperthyroidism and ophthalmopathy.

Specimen: peripheral blood mononuclear cells (PBMCs), collected at new diagnosis, from a patient treated with antithyroid drugs. These receptors all come from a woman aged 45 to 65 with Graves disease. CDR3s include the opening cysteine and the closing phenylalanine or tryptophan. The D gene is left open where the match is weak. Size is omitted from some rows. Given values are once, few, many or a class for expanded clones.

d_gene: TRBD1
j_gene: TRBJ2-7
v_gene: TRBV5-1
abundance: many
len: 16
CDR3nt: TGCGCCAGCAGCTTGGGGGTCGGGACAGGGAACTACGAGCAGTACTTC
CDR3aa: CASSLGVGTGNYEQYF

d_gene: .
j_gene: TRBJ1-5
v_gene: TRBV6-1
abundance: few
len: 15
CDR3nt: TGTGCCAGCGGGGGGGTCACCCTTGGGAATCAGCCCCAGCATTTT
CDR3aa: CASGGVTLGNQPQHF

d_gene: TRBD2
j_gene: TRBJ2-1
v_gene: TRBV6-1
abundance: many
len: 15
CDR3nt: TGTGCCAGCAGCCAAGGGACTAGCCCTTACAATGAGCAGTTCTTC
CDR3aa: CASSQGTSPYNEQFF

d_gene: TRBD2
j_gene: TRBJ2-1
v_gene: TRBV5-1
abundance: many
len: 16
CDR3nt: TGCGCCAGCAGCAGAATGACTAGCGGGGGGTACAATGAGCAGTTCTTC
CDR3aa: CASSRMTSGGYNEQFF

d_gene: .
j_gene: TRBJ2-3
v_gene: TRBV28
abundance: many
len: 12
CDR3nt: TGTGCCAGCAGTCCCACACCGGATACGCAGTATTTT
CDR3aa: CASSPTPDTQYF

d_gene: TRBD2
j_gene: TRBJ2-3
v_gene: TRBV7-3
abundance: few
len: 20
CDR3nt: TGTGCCAGCAGCCCACTAGCGGGTCGCAGTGCACATATGGGCACAGATACGCAGTATTTT
CDR3aa: CASSPLAGRSAHMGTDTQYF

d_gene: .
j_gene: TRBJ2-1
v_gene: TRBV5-1
abundance: many
len: 14
CDR3nt: TGCGCCAGCAGCTTGGGTCCTACCGGCAATGAGCAGTTCTTC
CDR3aa: CASSLGPTGNEQFF

d_gene: TRBD1
j_gene: TRBJ2-7
v_gene: TRBV6-1
abundance: .
len: 15
CDR3nt: TGTGCCAGCAGTGAAGGTAGGACAGGGCCCTACGAGCAGTACTTC
CDR3aa: CASSEGRTGPYEQYF

d_gene: TRBD1
j_gene: TRBJ2-2
v_gene: TRBV12-3/TRBV12-4
abundance: many
len: 15
CDR3nt: TGTGCCAGCAGGGGACAGCTTTTGAACACCGGGGAGCTGTTTTTT
CDR3aa: CASRGQLLNTGELFF

d_gene: .
j_gene: TRBJ2-1
v_gene: TRBV12-5
abundance: many
len: 16
CDR3nt: TGTGCTAGTGGTACCTTACATTCCGTCTCCTACAATGAGCAGTTCTTC
CDR3aa: CASGTLHSVSYNEQFF

d_gene: .
j_gene: TRBJ2-2
v_gene: TRBV20-1
abundance: .
len: 11
CDR3nt: TGCAGTGCTAAGAACACCGGGGAGCTGTTTTTT
CDR3aa: CSAKNTGELFF

d_gene: .
j_gene: TRBJ2-1
v_gene: TRBV9
abundance: many
len: 13
CDR3nt: TGTGCCAGCAGCGTAGGCTCACCCAATGAGCAGTTCTTC
CDR3aa: CASSVGSPNEQFF

d_gene: .
j_gene: TRBJ2-7
v_gene: TRBV29-1
abundance: many
len: 15
CDR3nt: TGCAGCGTTGATAGCCTAGAGGGAACCACCTACGAGCAGTACTTC
CDR3aa: CSVDSLEGTTYEQYF

d_gene: .
j_gene: TRBJ1-4
v_gene: TRBV4-1
abundance: .
len: 16
CDR3nt: TGCGCCAGCAGCCAAGAAGAAGGGGCAGCTAATGAAAAACTGTTTTTT
CDR3aa: CASSQEEGAANEKLFF

d_gene: .
j_gene: TRBJ2-6
v_gene: TRBV2
abundance: many
len: 20
CDR3nt: TGTGCCAGCAGCGAAGACAGAAGAATACTAAAGACCTCTGGGGCCAACGTCCTGACTTTC
CDR3aa: CASSEDRRILKTSGANVLTF

d_gene: .
j_gene: TRBJ2-7
v_gene: TRBV7-9
abundance: .
len: 10
CDR3nt: TGTGCCGTCCTAGGGACCGAGCAGTACTTC
CDR3aa: CAVLGTEQYF

d_gene: TRBD1
j_gene: TRBJ2-5
v_gene: TRBV10-3
abundance: .
len: 14
CDR3nt: TGTGCCATCAGTGATTTAACAGGGGTAGAGACCCAGTACTTC
CDR3aa: CAISDLTGVETQYF

d_gene: .
j_gene: TRBJ2-3
v_gene: TRBV5-1
abundance: .
len: 15
CDR3nt: TGCGCCAGCAGCTACGGGACTCCGATCACAGATACGCAGTATTTT
CDR3aa: CASSYGTPITDTQYF